This TCR beta chain was retrieved from a study of graft-versus-host responses after intestinal transplantation. Background on the study: Anti-thymocyte globulin induction was given to all recipients, followed by tacrolimus and steroids for 2 to 4 years.

Method: immunoSEQ multiplex PCR; TCRdb's copy keeps in-frame clones and lacks some. This table has around 88,000 clones, around 93% appearing once. J lost 0 bases, V lost 3 bases, and 1 base had no gene match. In germline, CDR1 is SGHNT, CDR2 YYREEE (reference sequence). The CDR3 contains 14 residues. Concerning this clone itself: The target antigen is unknown.

The TCR sequence derives from a human donor who was the organ donor for an intestinal transplant. This rearrangement joins TRBV5-4 to TRBJ1-2, with 8 bases fitting TRBD1. The sample consisted of unstimulated CD8+ T cells sorted from spleen or lymph node cells, taken before transplant. CDR3 residues: CASSSGGSNYGYTF. CDR3 nucleotides: TGTGCCAGCAGCTCAGGGGGCTCTAACTATGGCTACACCTTC.